The 2 T cell receptor beta chains reported below all come from one sample, sequenced in a study of blood T cell repertoires in COVID-19. Method: immunoSEQ multiplex PCR; TCRdb's copy keeps in-frame clones and lacks some. The data show fewer than 400,000 clones, around 90% seen once. Sequencing input: PBMCs or T cells enriched from blood (not recorded which). All receptors derive from a woman aged 30 to 39 who had recovered from COVID-19.

The chain is built from TRBV15 and TRBJ1-5; TRBD1 might be the D (5 bases). Germline lookup yields CDR1 LNHNV and CDR2 YYDKDF (reference sequence). CDR3 length: 13 residues. The V gene lost 2 bases and the J gene lost 9 bases, with 11 bases spanning the gap. CDR3 residues: CATSRTGRGPQHF. The CDR3 DNA sequence: TGTGCCACCAGCAGAACAGGAAGAGGGCCCCAGCATTTT.

This chain links TRBV6-1 with TRBJ1-5; the D gene is possibly TRBD1 (6 bases). The V gene lost 1 base and the J gene lost 7 bases, with 17 bases spanning the gap. The CDR3 is 16 residues long. Germline V lookup: CDR1 MNHNS, CDR2 SASEGT. CDR3 region: CASSEGGPTGRQPQHF. The CDR3 nucleotides are TGTGCCAGCAGTGAAGGAGGGCCGACAGGTAGGCAGCCCCAGCATTTT.